Sequencing of this T cell receptor (beta chain) was carried out in a study of blood T cells in healthy people across ages. Combining a sample-barcoded 5' primer with a J-beta primer mix, a second PCR ran for roughly 7 to 12 cycles. Using its own MiXCR run on the 5' RACE reads, TCRdb lists one record per CDR3 protein. The table shows 1,500,000 or so distinct CDR3 sequences, with approximately 59% occurring only once. This clonotype has only a few counts. V was clipped by 5 bases and J by 0 bases, with 9 bases between them. The CDR3 consists of 14 residues. Germline CDR1 MGHRA, CDR2 YSYEKL. The sample was blood. This chain connects TRBV4-1 to TRBJ2-3; D perhaps matches TRBD2 (5 bases). The source of this sequence is a man aged 18 to 30 in good health. Here the CDR3 reads CASSWETSTDTQYF. The CDR3 DNA is TGCGCCAGCAGCTGGGAGACTAGCACAGATACGCAGTATTTT.